These 14 T cell receptor beta chains share one sample of origin, sequenced in a study of T cells in Graves' hyperthyroidism and ophthalmopathy. It was RNA transcripts that yielded the amplified TCR beta CDR3 regions. The study used the HTBI primer set for a first-round RT-PCR of the TCR CDR3. TCRdb reanalysed the multiplex PCR reads using MiXCR and keeps one entry per CDR3 protein. The sample has about 740,000 distinct CDR3 sequences; 11% to 15% are singletons. The sample consisted of blood. The source of these receptors is a woman younger than 30 with Graves' hyperthyroidism.

Comment on this clonotype: The junction and the germline gene differ at one end; a read error may be behind it. The rearrangement joins TRBV7-8 to TRBJ2-1, with 11 bases aligning to TRBD2. The CDR3 runs to 15 residues. Germline V CDR1 and CDR2: SGHVS, FQNEAQ. CDR3 nucleotide sequence: TGTGCCAGCAGCCTTACTAGCGGGAGTTCGAATGAGCGGTTCTTC. Its protein product is CASSLTSGSSNERFF.

This clonotype showed up many times. At one end, the junction sequence differs from germline, possibly due to a read error. The chain is built from TRBV7-8 and TRBJ2-1; 12 bases are a match to TRBD1. Germline CDR1 SGHVS, CDR2 FQNEAQ. The CDR3 covers 16 residues. This CDR3 is CASSLLRDRGQNGQFF. CDR3 bases: TGTGCCAGCAGCTTACTCCGGGACAGGGGGCAGAATGGGCAGTTCTTC.

In this sample, this clonotype turned up many times. The V and J genes are TRBV7-2 and TRBJ2-1; TRBD2 aligns across 14 bases. CDR1 is SGHTA and CDR2 is FQGNSA in the germline V gene. V gave up 5 bases and J gave up 9 bases; unmatched junction bases: 6. The CDR3 length is 15 residues. CDR3 residues: CASSPQGLAGVEQFF. The CDR3 DNA follows: TGTGCCAGCAGCCCCCAGGGACTAGCGGGGGTTGAGCAGTTCTTC.

The chain couples TRBV9 to TRBJ2-6; possible D gene TRBD1, 6 bases. V was cut by 4 bases and J by 0 bases, with 14 bases left in between. The V gene's germline CDR1 is SGDLS and CDR2 YYNGEE. The CDR3 is 17 residues long. The DNA of the CDR3 is TGTGCCAGCAGCTACAGTACAGGGCACTCTGGGGCCAACGTCCTGACTTTC. Its protein product is CASSYSTGHSGANVLTF.

This clonotype appeared many times. This chain's CDR3 is CATRRKRLGTDTQYF. The CDR3 bases are TGTGCCACCCGGAGGAAGCGGTTAGGCACAGATACGCAGTATTTT. J is TRBJ2-3 and V is TRBV6-1, with D perhaps TRBD2 (5 bases). The germline V gene encodes CDR1 MNHNS and CDR2 SASEGT. CDR3 length: 15 amino acids. Trimming shortened V by 10 bases and J by 1 base, and 18 bases separated the two germline ends.

This clonotype showed up just a few times. The V gene is TRBV7-9, the J gene TRBJ1-4; D not resolved. CDR3 length: 15 amino acids. Trimming took off 4 bases at V and 3 bases at J, with 12 bases between the two ends. In germline, CDR1 is SEHNR, CDR2 FQNEAQ (reference sequence). As DNA, the CDR3 is TGTGCCAGCAGCTCCCGTGGGGTATCTAATGAAAAACTGTTTTTT. Translating gives CASSSRGVSNEKLFF. The full variable domain, completed using reference TRBV7-9 and TRBJ1-4, is DTGVSQNPRHKITKRGQNVTFRCDPISEHNRLYWYRQTLGQGPEFLTYFQNEAQLEKSRLLSDRFSAERPKGSFSTLEIQRTEQGDSAMYLCASSSRGVSNEKLFFGSGTQLSVL.

This clonotype has more than one count but fewer than ten. V is TRBV7-9 and J is TRBJ1-2, with a weak D call TRBD1 (6 bases). Germline CDR1 reads SEHNR; CDR2 reads FQNEAQ (reference sequence). This CDR3 spans 18 amino acids. Trimming left V 2 bases short and J 4 bases short, with 23 bases between. The CDR3 DNA is TGTGCCAGCAGCTTATTAGGGACAAGGCACGGAGATAGCTATGGCTACACCTTC. Amino acids: CASSLLGTRHGDSYGYTF. The full variable domain, in which reference TRBV7-9 and TRBJ1-2 provide the parts outside the CDR3, is DTGVSQNPRHKITKRGQNVTFRCDPISEHNRLYWYRQTLGQGPEFLTYFQNEAQLEKSRLLSDRFSAERPKGSFSTLEIQRTEQGDSAMYLCASSLLGTRHGDSYGYTFGSGTRLTVV.

V is TRBV10-3 and J is TRBJ2-1; D unclear. Trimming removed 0 bases from V and 8 bases from J, with 23 bases in between. This CDR3 spans 18 amino acids. Germline loops: CDR1 ENHRY, CDR2 SYGVKD. This CDR3 reads CAISESLGRKGFRDEQFF. CDR3 nucleotide sequence: TGTGCCATCAGTGAGTCGCTTGGACGAAAAGGGTTTAGGGATGAGCAGTTCTTC.

V and J are TRBV5-1 and TRBJ1-4; 7 bases are a match to TRBD1. The J segment lost 7 bases and the V segment lost 5 bases, leaving 5 bases of the junction unmatched. The CDR3 runs to 13 residues. Germline V gene data show CDR1 as SGHRS and CDR2 as YFSETQ. Here the CDR3 reads CASRQGRGEKLFF. The CDR3 nucleotides read TGCGCCAGCAGACAGGGGAGGGGTGAAAAACTGTTTTTT.

The V and J genes are TRBV3-1 and TRBJ2-2, with D perhaps TRBD1 (5 bases). CDR1 is LGHDT and CDR2 is YNNKEL in the germline V gene (reference sequence). V was cut by 2 bases and J by 6 bases, with 10 bases left in between. The CDR3 is made up of 14 amino acids. CDR3 sequence: CASSQPGPAGELFF. The CDR3 bases are TGTGCCAGCAGCCAACCAGGGCCCGCCGGGGAGCTGTTTTTT.

The genes are TRBV12-3 or TRBV12-4 and TRBJ2-7, with TRBD2 matching over 12 bases. V was clipped by 5 bases and J by 9 bases; unmatched bases: 2. The CDR3 loop spans 12 amino acids. For the CDR3, the DNA is TGTGCCAGCAGTGGACTAGCGGGAAGGCAGTACTTC. Its protein product is CASSGLAGRQYF.

This clonotype was seen ten or more times. V usage is TRBV7-8 and J usage is TRBJ2-5; no firm D call. There are 12 residues in the CDR3. Germline-derived CDR1 and CDR2 are SGHVS and FQNEAQ. Trimming removed 7 bases from V and 2 bases from J, with 8 bases in between. The CDR3 DNA is TGTGCCAGCACCCGACGGCAAGAGACCCAGTACTTC. Translating it yields CASTRRQETQYF.

Many counts were recorded for this clonotype. The J gene is TRBJ2-5, the V gene TRBV7-9, with D unresolved. This CDR3 has 13 amino acids. Between the trimmed V and J ends, which lost 6 bases and 0 bases, there was a span of 8 bases. CDR1 is SEHNR and CDR2 is FQNEAQ in the germline V gene (reference sequence). Here the CDR3 DNA reads TGTGCCAGCAGGCTAGATAACCAAGAGACCCAGTACTTC. Translating it yields CASRLDNQETQYF.

This clonotype was recorded at least ten times. The chain uses TRBV28 and TRBJ1-5; 7 bases agree with TRBD1. With 8 bases clipped from V and 0 bases from J, the junction kept 10 bases outside the gene matches. This CDR3 has 16 amino acids. Germline V CDR1 and CDR2: MDHEN, SYDVKM. DNA for the CDR3: TGTGCCAGCTCCTTCTGGGGACAGTTTAGCAATCAGCCCCAGCATTTT. Protein product: CASSFWGQFSNQPQHF.